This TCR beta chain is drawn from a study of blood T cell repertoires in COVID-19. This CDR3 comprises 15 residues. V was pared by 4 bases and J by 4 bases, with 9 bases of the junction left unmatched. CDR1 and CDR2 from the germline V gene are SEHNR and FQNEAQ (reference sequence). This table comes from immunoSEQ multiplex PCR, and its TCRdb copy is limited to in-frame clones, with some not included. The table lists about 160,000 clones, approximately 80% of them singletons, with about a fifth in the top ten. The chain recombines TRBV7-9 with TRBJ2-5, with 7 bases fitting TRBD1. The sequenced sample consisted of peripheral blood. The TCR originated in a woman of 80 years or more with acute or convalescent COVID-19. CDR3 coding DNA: TGTGCCAGCAGCTACTTACAGGGGATCCGAGAGACCCAGTACTTC. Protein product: CASSYLQGIRETQYF.